A single sample is the source of the 5 T cell receptor beta chains below, sequenced in a study of T cells in Graves' hyperthyroidism and ophthalmopathy. Amplified TCR beta CDR3 regions derived from RNA transcripts. When the TCR CDR3 underwent first-round RT-PCR, the HTBI primer set was used. One entry per CDR3 protein, called by TCRdb with MiXCR from the multiplex PCR reads. The sample lists 600,000 to 750,000 distinct CDR3 sequences, roughly 17% occurring once. Sequencing was performed on blood. The source of these receptors is a man aged 45-65 years with Graves' hyperthyroidism.

The table lists this clonotype with many counts. The rearrangement uses TRBV28 and TRBJ1-2, with D possibly matching TRBD1 (5 bases). Looked up from germline, CDR1 is MDHEN and CDR2 is SYDVKM. This CDR3 contains 13 residues. Trimming took 10 bases from V and 4 from J, leaving 16 bases between them. CDR3: CATNLKTAYGYTF. In DNA, the CDR3 is TGTGCCACCAATCTAAAGACAGCCTATGGCTACACCTTC.

Points on this clonotype: In this CDR3 the conserved last residue, phenylalanine or tryptophan, is missing, so a read error is likely. The V call is TRBV7-2, the J call TRBJ2-7, with a weak D call TRBD2 (6 bases). The germline gives CDR1 SGHTA, CDR2 FQGNSA. The CDR3 loop spans 14 amino acids. V lost 4 bases and J lost 6, with 16 bases in between. The CDR3, as DNA: TGTGCCAGCAGCTGGGAAGCGGGTCAGGGCGAGCAGTACCTC. Translating gives CASSWEAGQGEQYL.

This clonotype was counted only a few times. CDR3 in DNA: TGTGCCAGCAGCCATCCAGGACAGTATCAGCCCCAGCATTTT. It yields the protein CASSHPGQYQPQHF. The V and J genes are TRBV3-1 and TRBJ1-5; possible D gene TRBD1, 6 bases. V lost 3 bases and J 5 bases, leaving 11 bases between the germline ends. CDR3 length: 14 amino acids. CDR1 and CDR2 from the germline V gene are LGHDT and YNNKEL (reference sequence). Drawing the rest from reference TRBV3-1 and TRBJ1-5, the complete variable domain is DTAVSQTPKYLVTQMGNDKSIKCEQNLGHDTMYWYKQDSKKFLKIMFSYNNKELIINETVPNRFSPKSPDKAHLNLHINSLELGDSAVYFCASSHPGQYQPQHFGDGTRLSIL.

The chain has TRBV18 and TRBJ1-1, with TRBD1 matching over 8 bases. The trim removed 2 bases at V and 4 bases at J, leaving 15 bases unmatched. There are 18 residues in the CDR3. In germline, CDR1 is KGHSH, CDR2 LQKENI. CDR3 nucleotide sequence: TGTGCCAGCTCACCAACACAGGACAGGGTAGGTCGGGGCACTGAAGCTTTCTTT. It translates to CASSPTQDRVGRGTEAFF.

This clonotype occurred a few times. This sequence joins TRBV30 and TRBJ2-1, with D perhaps TRBD1 (6 bases). Between the trimmed V and J ends, which lost 1 base and 4 bases, there was a span of 14 bases. The CDR3 spans 15 residues. The germline CDR1 and CDR2 sequences are GTSNPN and SVGIG (reference sequence). The CDR3 coding sequence is TGTGCCTGGAGTGGAGGGCAGGGGCTGTACAATGAGCAGTTCTTC. Residues: CAWSGGQGLYNEQFF.